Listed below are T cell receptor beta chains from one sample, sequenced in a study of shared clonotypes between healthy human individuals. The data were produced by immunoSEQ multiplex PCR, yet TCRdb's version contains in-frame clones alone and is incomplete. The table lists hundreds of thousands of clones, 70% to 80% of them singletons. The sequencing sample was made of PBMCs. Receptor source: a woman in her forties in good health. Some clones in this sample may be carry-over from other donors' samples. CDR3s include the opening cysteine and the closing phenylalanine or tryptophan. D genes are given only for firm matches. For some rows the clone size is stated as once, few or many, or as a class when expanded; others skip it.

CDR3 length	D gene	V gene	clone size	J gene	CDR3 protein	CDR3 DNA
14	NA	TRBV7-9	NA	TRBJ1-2	CASQVPGRAGGYTF	TGTGCCAGCCAAGTTCCAGGGCGCGCTGGTGGCTACACCTTC
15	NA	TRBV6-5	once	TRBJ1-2	CASSSSGTNYYGYTF	TGTGCCAGCAGTTCCTCCGGGACAAACTACTATGGCTACACCTTC
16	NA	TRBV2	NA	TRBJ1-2	CASSEAQAPRRYGYTF	TGTGCCAGCAGTGAAGCGCAGGCCCCCCGGCGCTATGGCTACACCTTC
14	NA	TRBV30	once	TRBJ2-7	CAWSVAGGGYEQYF	TGTGCCTGGAGTGTCGCCGGGGGTGGGTACGAGCAGTACTTC
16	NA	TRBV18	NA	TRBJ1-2	CASSPPLLLRRGGYTF	TGTGCCAGCTCACCACCGCTTCTCCTCAGACGAGGTGGCTACACCTTC
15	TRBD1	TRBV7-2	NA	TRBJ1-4	CASRRTGVSHEKLFF	TGTGCCAGCAGACGGACAGGGGTGTCGCATGAAAAACTGTTTTTT
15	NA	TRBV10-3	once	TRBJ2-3	CAIGKSSSLTDTQYF	TGTGCCATCGGGAAATCTAGCTCCCTAACAGATACGCAGTATTTT
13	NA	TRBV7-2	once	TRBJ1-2	CASSFRTYYGYTF	TGTGCCAGCAGCTTCCGGACTTACTATGGCTACACCTTC
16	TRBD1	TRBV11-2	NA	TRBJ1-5	CASSYPGQGGNQPQHF	TGTGCCAGCAGCTACCCCGGACAGGGTGGCAATCAGCCCCAGCATTTT
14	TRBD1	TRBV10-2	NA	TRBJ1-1	CASSESTTGTEAFF	TGCGCCAGCAGTGAGTCGACGACAGGGACTGAAGCTTTCTTT
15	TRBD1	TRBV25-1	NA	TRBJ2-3	CASSESGTGMDTQYF	TGTGCCAGCAGTGAGTCCGGGACAGGGATGGATACGCAGTATTTT
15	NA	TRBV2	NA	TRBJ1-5	CASSEQGDRYQPQHF	TGTGCCAGCAGTGAACAGGGCGACCGTTATCAGCCCCAGCATTTT
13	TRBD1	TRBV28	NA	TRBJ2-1	CASRLGTENEQFF	TGTGCCAGCAGATTGGGGACAGAGAATGAGCAGTTCTTC
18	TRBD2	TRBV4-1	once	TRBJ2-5	CASSQDLGGRLLGETQYF	TGCGCCAGCAGCCAAGATCTGGGCGGGAGGCTACTGGGAGAGACCCAGTACTTC
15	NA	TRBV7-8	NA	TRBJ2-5	CASSPRSGETETQYF	TGTGCCAGCAGCCCAAGGTCCGGGGAAACTGAGACCCAGTACTTC
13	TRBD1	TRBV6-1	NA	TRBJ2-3	CASRRDRADTQYF	TGTGCCAGCAGGAGGGACAGGGCAGATACGCAGTATTTT
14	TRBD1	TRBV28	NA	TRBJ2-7	CASSTHRGGDEQYF	TGTGCCAGCAGTACTCACAGGGGTGGGGACGAGCAGTACTTC
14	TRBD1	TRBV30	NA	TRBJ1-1	CAWSPGTGDTEAFF	TGTGCCTGGAGTCCAGGGACAGGGGACACTGAAGCTTTCTTT
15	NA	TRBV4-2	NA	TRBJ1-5	CASSQAGDRNQPQHF	TGTGCCAGCAGCCAGGCCGGGGACCGGAATCAGCCCCAGCATTTT
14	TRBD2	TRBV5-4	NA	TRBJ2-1	CATQGQRGYNEQFF	TGTGCCACCCAGGGTCAGCGGGGGTACAATGAGCAGTTCTTC
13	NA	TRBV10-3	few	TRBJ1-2	CAISEYGSYGYTF	TGTGCCATCAGTGAGTACGGCAGCTATGGCTACACCTTC
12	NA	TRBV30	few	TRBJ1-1	CAWSVGQTGAFF	TGTGCCTGGAGTGTAGGGCAGACCGGGGCTTTCTTT
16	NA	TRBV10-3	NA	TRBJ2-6	CAISEGGSSGANVLTF	TGTGCCATCAGTGAGGGCGGATCCTCTGGGGCCAACGTCCTGACTTTC
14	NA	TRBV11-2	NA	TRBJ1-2	CASSSPRGSYGYTF	TGTGCCAGCAGCTCCCCGAGAGGGAGCTATGGCTACACCTTC
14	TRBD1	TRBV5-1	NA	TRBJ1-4	CASSPQGTNEKLFF	TGCGCCAGCAGCCCACAGGGGACTAATGAAAAACTGTTTTTT
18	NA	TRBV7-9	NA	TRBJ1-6	CASSATTPPGDYNSPLHF	TGTGCCAGCAGCGCAACAACCCCACCGGGAGATTATAATTCACCCCTCCACTTT
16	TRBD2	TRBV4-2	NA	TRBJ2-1	CASSQATSGSYNEQFF	TGTGCCAGCAGCCAGGCGACTAGCGGGAGTTACAATGAGCAGTTCTTC
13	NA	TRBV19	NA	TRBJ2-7	CASSIDSRYEQYF	TGTGCCAGTAGTATAGATAGCAGGTACGAGCAGTACTTC
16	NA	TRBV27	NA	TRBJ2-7	CASSVYPPGAPHEQYF	TGTGCCAGCAGCGTTTATCCTCCGGGGGCCCCCCACGAGCAGTACTTC
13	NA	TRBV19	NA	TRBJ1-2	CASSMVQGRGYTF	TGTGCCAGTAGTATGGTGCAGGGCCGCGGCTACACCTTC
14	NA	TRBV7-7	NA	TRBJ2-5	CASSLGGNQETQYF	TGTGCTAGCAGCTTAGGCGGGAACCAAGAGACCCAGTACTTC
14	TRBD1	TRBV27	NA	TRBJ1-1	CASSFSTGGTEAFF	TGTGCCAGCAGTTTCTCCACAGGGGGCACTGAAGCTTTCTTT
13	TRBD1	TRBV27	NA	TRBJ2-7	CASRGTGADEQYF	TGTGCCAGCAGGGGGACAGGGGCCGACGAGCAGTACTTC
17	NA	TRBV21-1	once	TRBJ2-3	CASSKPRGSGPTDTQYF	TGTGCCAGCAGCAAACCCCGGGGTAGCGGGCCGACAGATACGCAGTATTTT
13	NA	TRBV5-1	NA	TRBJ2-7	CASSLWGDGEQYF	TGCGCCAGCAGCTTGTGGGGGGACGGAGAGCAGTACTTC
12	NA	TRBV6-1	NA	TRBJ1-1	CASSGRYREAFF	TGTGCCAGCAGTGGGCGATATCGTGAAGCTTTCTTT
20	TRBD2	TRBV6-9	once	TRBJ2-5	CASSYSSSGTSGRAGETQYF	TGTGCCAGCAGTTATTCGTCATCCGGGACTAGCGGGAGGGCCGGGGAGACCCAGTACTTC
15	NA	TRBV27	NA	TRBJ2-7	CASSLSGLVGYEQYF	TGTGCCAGCAGTTTATCGGGGCTAGTAGGCTACGAGCAGTACTTC
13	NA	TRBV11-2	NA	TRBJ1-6	CASNPDGNSPLHF	TGTGCCAGCAACCCGGACGGGAATTCACCCCTCCACTTT
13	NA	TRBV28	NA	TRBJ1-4	CATYGGANEKLFF	TGTGCCACCTACGGGGGGGCTAATGAAAAACTGTTTTTT